This T cell receptor (beta chain) was recovered during a study of blood T cell repertoires in COVID-19. Study-wide context: The analysed material was cDNA or gDNA that came from T cells, B-cell-depleted T cells, or PBMCs.

The length of the CDR3 is 14 residues. Germline CDR1 and CDR2: SGHTS and YDEGEE. V gave up 0 bases and J gave up 5 bases, with 11 bases separating them. Original handling: Amplification of reference gene primers was used by the study to estimate nucleated cell counts. The table came from immunoSEQ multiplex PCR; TCRdb's copy has only in-frame clones and leaves some out. That table is the source of V, J and clone size, and D and trimming were worked out from the DNA. The repertoire consists of about 150,000 clones, with roughly four fifths occurring once and the leading ten covering 9% to 13%. This TCR came from a woman aged 60-75 years with COVID-19, enrolled during active disease. Sequences were obtained from peripheral blood. The chain couples TRBV5-8 to TRBJ1-1, with unresolved D. The CDR3 loop reads CASSLGTVVTEAFF. For the CDR3, the DNA is TGTGCCAGCAGCTTGGGCACAGTCGTAACTGAAGCTTTCTTT.